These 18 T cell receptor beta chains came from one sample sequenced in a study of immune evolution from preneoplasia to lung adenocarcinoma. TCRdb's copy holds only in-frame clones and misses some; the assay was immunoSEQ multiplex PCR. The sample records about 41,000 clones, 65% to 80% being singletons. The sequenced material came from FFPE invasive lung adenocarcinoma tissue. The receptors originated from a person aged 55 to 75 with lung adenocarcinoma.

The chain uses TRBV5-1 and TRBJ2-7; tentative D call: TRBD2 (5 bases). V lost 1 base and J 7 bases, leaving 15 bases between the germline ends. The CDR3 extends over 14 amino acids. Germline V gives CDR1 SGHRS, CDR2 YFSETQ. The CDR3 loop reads CASSLLPTRGEQYF. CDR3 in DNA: TGCGCCAGCAGCTTGTTACCCACTAGAGGTGAGCAGTACTTC. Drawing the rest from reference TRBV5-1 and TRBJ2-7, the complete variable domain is KAGVTQTPRYLIKTRGQQVTLSCSPISGHRSVSWYQQTPGQGLQFLFEYFSETQRNKGNFPGRFSGRQFSNSRSEMNVSTLELGDSALYLCASSLLPTRGEQYFGPGTRLTVT.

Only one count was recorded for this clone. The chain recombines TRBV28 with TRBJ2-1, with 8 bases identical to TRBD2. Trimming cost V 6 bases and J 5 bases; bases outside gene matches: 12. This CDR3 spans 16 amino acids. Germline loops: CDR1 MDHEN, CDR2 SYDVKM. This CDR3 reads CASSPALAGSHNEQFF. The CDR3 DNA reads TGTGCCAGCAGCCCTGCCTTAGCGGGATCCCACAATGAGCAGTTCTTC.

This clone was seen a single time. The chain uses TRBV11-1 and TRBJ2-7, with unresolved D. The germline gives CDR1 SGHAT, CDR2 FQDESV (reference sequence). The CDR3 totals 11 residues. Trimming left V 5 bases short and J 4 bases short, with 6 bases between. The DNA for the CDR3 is TGTGCCAGCAGCAATACTTACGAGCAGTACTTC. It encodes CASSNTYEQYF.

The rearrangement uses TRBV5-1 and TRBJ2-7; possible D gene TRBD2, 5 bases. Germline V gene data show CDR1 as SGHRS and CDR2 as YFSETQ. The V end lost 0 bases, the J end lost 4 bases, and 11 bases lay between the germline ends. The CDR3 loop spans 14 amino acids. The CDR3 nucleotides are TGCGCCAGCAGCTTGGTTCGGGGAAGGTACGAGCAGTACTTC. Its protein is CASSLVRGRYEQYF.

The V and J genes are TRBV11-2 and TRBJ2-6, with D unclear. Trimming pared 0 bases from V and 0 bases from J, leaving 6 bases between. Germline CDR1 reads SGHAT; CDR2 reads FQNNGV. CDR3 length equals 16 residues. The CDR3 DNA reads TGTGCCAGCAGCTTAGATCAATTCTCTGGGGCCAACGTCCTGACTTTC. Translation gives CASSLDQFSGANVLTF. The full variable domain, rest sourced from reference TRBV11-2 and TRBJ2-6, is EAGVAQSPRYKIIEKRQSVAFWCNPISGHATLYWYQQILGQGPKLLIQFQNNGVVDDSQLPKDRFSAERLKGVDSTLKIQPAKLEDSAVYLCASSLDQFSGANVLTFGAGSRLTVL.

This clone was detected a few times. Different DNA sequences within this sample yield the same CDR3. As DNA, the CDR3 is TGTGCCAGCAGAGGGACAGGGGGAAATCAGCCCCAGCATTTT. This gives the protein CASRGTGGNQPQHF. The rearrangement links TRBV28 to TRBJ1-5; TRBD1 matches at 11 bases. The V gene's germline CDR1 is MDHEN and CDR2 SYDVKM. The CDR3 totals 14 residues. With V trimmed by 6 bases and J by 4 bases, 2 bases remained unmatched. The full variable domain, its missing parts supplied by reference TRBV28 and TRBJ1-5, is DVKVTQSSRYLVKRTGEKVFLECVQDMDHENMFWYRQDPGLGLRLIYFSYDVKMKEKGDIPEGYSVSREKKERFSLILESASTNQTSMYLCASRGTGGNQPQHFGDGTRLSIL.

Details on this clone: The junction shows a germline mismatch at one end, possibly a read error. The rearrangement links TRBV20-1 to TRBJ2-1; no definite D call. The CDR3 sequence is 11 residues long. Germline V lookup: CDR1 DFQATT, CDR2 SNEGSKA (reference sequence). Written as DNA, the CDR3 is TGCAGTGCTCGAGAGTTTAGTGAGCAGTTCTTC. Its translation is CSAREFSEQFF.

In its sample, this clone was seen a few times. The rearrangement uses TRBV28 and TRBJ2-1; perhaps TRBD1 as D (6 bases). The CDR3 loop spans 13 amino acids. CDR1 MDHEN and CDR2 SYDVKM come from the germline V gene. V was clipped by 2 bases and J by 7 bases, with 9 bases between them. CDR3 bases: TGTGCCAGCAGTTTAGAGGGGGAGAATGAGCAGTTCTTC. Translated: CASSLEGENEQFF.

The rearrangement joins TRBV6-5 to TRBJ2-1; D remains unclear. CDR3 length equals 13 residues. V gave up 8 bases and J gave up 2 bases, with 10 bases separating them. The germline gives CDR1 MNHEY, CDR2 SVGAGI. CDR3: CASSRTAYNEQFF. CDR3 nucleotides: TGTGCCAGCTCGCGTACTGCCTACAATGAGCAGTTCTTC.

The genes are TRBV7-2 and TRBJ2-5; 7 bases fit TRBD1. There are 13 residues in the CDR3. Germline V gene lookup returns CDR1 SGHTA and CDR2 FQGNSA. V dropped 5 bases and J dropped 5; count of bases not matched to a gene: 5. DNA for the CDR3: TGTGCCAGCAGCCCACAGGGGAGCGAGACCCAGTACTTC. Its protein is CASSPQGSETQYF.

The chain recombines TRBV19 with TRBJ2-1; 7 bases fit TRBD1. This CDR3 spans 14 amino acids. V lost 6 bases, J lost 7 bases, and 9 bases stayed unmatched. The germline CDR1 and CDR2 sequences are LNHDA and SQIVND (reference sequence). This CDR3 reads CASRGDRGLNEQFF. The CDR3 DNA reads TGTGCCAGTAGGGGGGACAGAGGGTTGAATGAGCAGTTCTTC.

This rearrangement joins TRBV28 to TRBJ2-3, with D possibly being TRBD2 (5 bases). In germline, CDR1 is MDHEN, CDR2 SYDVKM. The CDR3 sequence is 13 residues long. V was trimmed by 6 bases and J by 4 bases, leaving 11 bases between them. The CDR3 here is CASRLGFPDTQYF. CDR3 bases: TGTGCCAGCAGACTAGGGTTCCCAGATACGCAGTATTTT.

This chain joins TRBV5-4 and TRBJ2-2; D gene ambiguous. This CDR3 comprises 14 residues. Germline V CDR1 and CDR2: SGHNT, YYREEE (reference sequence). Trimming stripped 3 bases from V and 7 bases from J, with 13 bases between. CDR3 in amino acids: CASSSWEGYGELFF. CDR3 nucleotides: TGTGCCAGCAGCTCATGGGAAGGGTACGGGGAGCTGTTTTTT.

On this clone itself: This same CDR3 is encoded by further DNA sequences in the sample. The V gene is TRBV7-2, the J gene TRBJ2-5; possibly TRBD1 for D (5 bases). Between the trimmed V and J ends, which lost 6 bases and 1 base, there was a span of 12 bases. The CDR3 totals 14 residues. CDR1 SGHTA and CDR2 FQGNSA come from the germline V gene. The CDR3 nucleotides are TGTGCCAGCAGAGCAGGGCGGATCCAAGAGACCCAGTACTTC. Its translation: CASRAGRIQETQYF.

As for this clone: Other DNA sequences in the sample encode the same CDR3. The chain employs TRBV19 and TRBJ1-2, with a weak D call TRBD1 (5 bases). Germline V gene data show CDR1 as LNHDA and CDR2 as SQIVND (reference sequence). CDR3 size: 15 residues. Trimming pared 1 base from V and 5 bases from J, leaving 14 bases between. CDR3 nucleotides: TGTGCCAGTAGTATAGTGCGGGACGGGGGATATGGCTACACCTTC. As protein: CASSIVRDGGYGYTF.

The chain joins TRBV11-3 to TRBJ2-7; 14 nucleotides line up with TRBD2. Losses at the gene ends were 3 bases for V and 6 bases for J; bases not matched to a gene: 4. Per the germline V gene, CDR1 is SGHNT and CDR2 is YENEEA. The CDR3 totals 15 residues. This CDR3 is CASSLGLAGVSEQYF. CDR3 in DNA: TGTGCCAGCAGCTTGGGACTAGCGGGAGTCAGCGAGCAGTACTTC. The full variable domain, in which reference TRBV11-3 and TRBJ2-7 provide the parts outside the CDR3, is EAGVVQSPRYKIIEKKQPVAFWCNPISGHNTLYWYLQNLGQGPELLIRYENEEAVDDSQLPKDRFSAERLKGVDSTLKIQPAELGDSAVYLCASSLGLAGVSEQYFGPGTRLTVT.

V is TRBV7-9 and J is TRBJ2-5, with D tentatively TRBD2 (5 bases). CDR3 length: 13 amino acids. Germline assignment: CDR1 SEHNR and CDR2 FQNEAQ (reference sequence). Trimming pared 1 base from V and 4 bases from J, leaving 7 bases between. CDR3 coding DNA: TGTGCCAGCAGCTTAGGAGGGTCAGAGACCCAGTACTTC. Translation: CASSLGGSETQYF.

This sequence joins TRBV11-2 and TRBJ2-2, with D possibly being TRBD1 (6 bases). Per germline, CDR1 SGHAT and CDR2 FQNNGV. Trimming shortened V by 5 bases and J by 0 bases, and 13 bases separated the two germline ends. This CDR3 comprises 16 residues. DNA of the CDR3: TGTGCCAGCAGCCCCCGGACAGCCACGAACACCGGGGAGCTGTTTTTT. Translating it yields CASSPRTATNTGELFF.